This T cell receptor beta chain is drawn from a study of shared clonotypes between healthy human individuals. Each unsorted sample relied on around 100 million PBMCs as its source of genomic DNA. The replicate PCRs on unsorted PBMC were given 300 ng DNA, which is 25,000 to 35,000 T cell genomes. Sequenced by immunoSEQ multiplex PCR; TCRdb stores in-frame clones only, minus some. The sample records 490,000 or so clones, over 65% being singletons. Germline CDR1 and CDR2: MNHNS and SASEGT. The CDR3 has 15 residues. The V end was cut by 4 bases, the J end by 0 bases, with 10 bases between. This rearrangement joins TRBV6-1 to TRBJ2-1; possible D gene TRBD2, 5 bases. Material for sequencing was PBMCs. This receptor was obtained from a woman aged 40-49 years in good health. Some clones in this sample may be carry-over from other donors' samples. DNA for the CDR3: TGTGCCAGCAGTGCCAGCGGATTCTCCTACAATGAGCAGTTCTTC. It yields the protein CASSASGFSYNEQFF.